The 6 T cell receptor beta chains below all came from one sample that was sequenced in a study of blood T cells in healthy people across ages. It was with a sample-barcoded 5' primer and a J-beta primer mix that a second PCR of about 6 to 12 cycles was run. TCRdb re-analysed the 5' RACE reads in MiXCR, keeping a single row per CDR3 protein. The table includes 1.5 million to 1.9 million distinct CDR3 sequences, approximately 43% detected once. Material: blood. These receptors were taken from a woman aged 18 to 35 in good health.

The chain is built from TRBV20-1 and TRBJ2-1, with TRBD1 identical over 7 bases. V lost 3 bases to trimming and J lost 4 bases; unmatched junction nucleotides: 12. There are 16 residues in the CDR3. Looked up from germline, CDR1 is DFQATT and CDR2 is SNEGSKA (reference sequence). This chain's CDR3 is CSARLLGTADYNEQFF. CDR3 in DNA: TGCAGTGCTAGGCTTTTAGGGACAGCTGATTACAATGAGCAGTTCTTC.

In its sample, this clonotype was seen a few times. At one end, the junction sequence differs from germline, possibly due to a read error. This chain links TRBV24-1 with TRBJ2-7; no firm D call. Germline V lookup: CDR1 KGHDR, CDR2 SFDVKD. The CDR3 sequence is 9 residues long. DNA of the CDR3: TGTGCCGCCAGTTACGAGCAGTACTTC. Residues: CAASYEQYF.

The chain uses TRBV9 and TRBJ2-5, with D hard to call. The V and J ends lost 4 bases and 5 bases respectively, with 9 bases between them. This CDR3 is built from 12 residues. CDR1 is SGDLS, CDR2 YYNGEE, per germline. CDR3: CASSSRSETQYF. The CDR3 region has the DNA TGTGCCAGCAGCTCCAGGTCGGAGACCCAGTACTTC. Based on the CDR3 plus reference TRBV9 and TRBJ2-5, the full variable domain is DSGVTQTPKHLITATGQRVTLRCSPRSGDLSVYWYQQSLDQGLQFLIQYYNGEERAKGNILERFSAQQFPDLHSELNLSSLELGDSALYFCASSSRSETQYFGPGTRLLVL.

The gene calls are TRBV20-1 and TRBJ1-2; 10 nucleotides match TRBD1. Germline-derived CDR1 and CDR2 are DFQATT and SNEGSKA (reference sequence). CDR3 length equals 15 residues. J was trimmed by 1 base and V by 4 bases; bases with no gene match: 6. CDR3 residues: CSATGGQGINYGYTF. The CDR3 DNA reads TGCAGTGCTACGGGGGGACAGGGGATTAACTATGGCTACACCTTC.

The chain employs TRBV18 and TRBJ2-7; D is ambiguous. The assigned J gene may be wrong: the sequence end matches TRBJ2-5 better. The CDR3 contains 13 residues. Germline V gives CDR1 KGHSH, CDR2 LQKENI. The CDR3 sequence: CASSPTQKETQYF. CDR3 DNA: TGTGCCAGCTCACCAACTCAGAAAGAGACCCAGTACTTC.

The genes are TRBV11-2 and TRBJ1-4, with D possibly matching TRBD1 (6 bases). The CDR3 is made up of 15 amino acids. Trimming removed 1 base from V and 3 bases from J, with 9 bases in between. CDR1 and CDR2 from the germline V gene are SGHAT and FQNNGV. This CDR3 reads CASSLGRGANEKLFF. The CDR3 DNA reads TGTGCCAGCAGCTTAGGCAGGGGTGCTAATGAAAAACTGTTTTTT.